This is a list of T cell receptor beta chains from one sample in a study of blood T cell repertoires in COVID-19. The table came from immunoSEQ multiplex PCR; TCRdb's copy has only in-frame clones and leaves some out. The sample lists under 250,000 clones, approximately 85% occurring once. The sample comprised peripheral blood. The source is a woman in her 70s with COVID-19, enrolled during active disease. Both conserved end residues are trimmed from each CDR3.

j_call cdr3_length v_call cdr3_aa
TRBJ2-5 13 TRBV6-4 ASPPFSGPKETQY
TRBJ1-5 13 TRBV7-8 ASSAQAAGPQPQH
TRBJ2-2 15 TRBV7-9 ASSFGGTGANTGELF
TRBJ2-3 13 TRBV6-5 ASSPGTAHTDTQY
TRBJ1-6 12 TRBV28 ASSGGRGYSPLH
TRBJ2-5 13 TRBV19 ASSPRTGGRETQY
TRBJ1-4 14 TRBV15 ATSRDRTTTNEKLF
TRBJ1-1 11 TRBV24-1 ATSDAGNTEAF
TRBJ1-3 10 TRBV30 ALGASGNTIY
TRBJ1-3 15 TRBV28 ASILLDRGSSGNTIY
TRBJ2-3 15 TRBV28 ASSFRFVRLATDTQY
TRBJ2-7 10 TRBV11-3 ASSLGEGEQY
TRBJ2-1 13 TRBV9 ASSVREGTYNEQF
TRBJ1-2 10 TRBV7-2 ASSPFFDGYT
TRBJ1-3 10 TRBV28 ASSTLVGTIY
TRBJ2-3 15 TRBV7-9 ASSAWGTGSGTDTQY